A single sample is the source of the 15 T cell receptor beta chains below, sequenced in a study of blood T cells in healthy people across ages. A J-beta primer mix and a sample-barcoded 5' primer were used in a second PCR of roughly 6 to 11 cycles. TCRdb passed the 5' RACE reads through MiXCR, listing each CDR3 protein once. Here the sample spans 1.5 million to 2 million distinct CDR3 sequences, approximately 32% being singletons. The sample was blood. These receptors were collected from a woman aged 30 to 39 in good health.

This clonotype was picked up a small number of times. The chain uses TRBV12-3 or TRBV12-4 and TRBJ1-1, with 7 bases fitting TRBD1. The CDR3 contains 14 residues. V trimming: 1 base; J trimming: 4 bases; junction bases outside the gene matches: 3. This CDR3 is CASSLEAGGTEAFF. The CDR3 bases are TGTGCCAGCAGTTTAGAGGCAGGGGGCACTGAAGCTTTCTTT.

Points on this clonotype: A junction boundary mismatches the germline segment, possibly from a read error. The genes are TRBV20-1 and TRBJ2-1; 8 positions match TRBD2. CDR1 and CDR2 (germline): DFQATT, SNEGSKA (reference sequence). The CDR3 spans 16 residues. CDR3 loop: CNARARGGKRYNEQFF. CDR3 nucleotides: TGCAATGCTAGGGCCCGGGGGGGAAAACGATACAATGAGCAGTTCTTC.

This clonotype was detected only once. The rearrangement links TRBV5-4 to TRBJ2-6; possibly TRBD2 for D (6 bases). The CDR3 runs 16 residues. The germline V and J ends were trimmed by 4 bases and 0 bases, with 11 bases remaining between them. Germline values: CDR1 SGHNT, CDR2 YYREEE (reference sequence). CDR3 nucleotides: TGTGCCAGCAGCATGGACGGGGGCTCTGGGGCCAACGTCCTGACTTTC. Its protein is CASSMDGGSGANVLTF.

The chain is built from TRBV7-2 and TRBJ1-5; TRBD1 is a possible D gene (6 bases). V was shortened by 1 base and J by 5 bases, with 12 bases between the two germline ends. There are 15 residues in the CDR3. CDR1 is SGHTA and CDR2 is FQGNSA in the germline V gene. This CDR3 is CASSLGDGTHQPQHF. The CDR3 region has the DNA TGTGCCAGCAGCTTAGGAGACGGGACACATCAGCCCCAGCATTTT.

This clonotype was detected many times. J is TRBJ2-1 and V is TRBV29-1; 11 bases line up with TRBD2. The CDR3 contains 16 residues. The germline gives CDR1 SQVTM, CDR2 ANQGSEA. The V and J ends lost 7 bases and 8 bases, in that order; junction bases with no gene match: 16. The DNA for the CDR3 is TGCAGCGCCCAGGGGCATACTAGCGGGAGTTCTTATGAGCAGTTCTTC. Translated, it gives CSAQGHTSGSSYEQFF.

This chain uses TRBV20-1 with TRBJ2-3, with D possibly being TRBD1 or TRBD2 (5 bases each). Germline CDR1 is DFQATT and CDR2 is SNEGSKA (reference sequence). Trimming took 0 bases from V and 3 from J, leaving 19 bases between them. This CDR3 has 17 residues. The CDR3 protein is CSARDLRRDPITDTQYF. For the CDR3, the DNA is TGCAGTGCTAGAGATCTTCGCCGGGACCCGATAACAGATACGCAGTATTTT.

The chain has TRBV5-1 and TRBJ2-1; D assignment may be TRBD1 or TRBD2 (5 bases each). The J call could be wrong; TRBJ2-7 is a better fit for the DNA end. Germline CDR1 SGHRS, CDR2 YFSETQ. CDR3 length: 13 residues. The CDR3 DNA follows: TGCGCCAGCAACCGGGACGGCGCCTACGAGCAGTACTTC. It is translated as CASNRDGAYEQYF.

This clonotype occurred once. The gene calls are TRBV14 and TRBJ1-2, with no clear D. Trimming took off 1 base at V and 7 bases at J, with 13 bases between the two ends. The CDR3 runs to 14 residues. In germline, CDR1 is SGHDN, CDR2 FVKESK. CDR3 region: CASSQVRTLGGYTF. The CDR3 DNA follows: TGTGCCAGCAGCCAAGTCAGGACCCTCGGTGGCTACACCTTC. The full variable domain, rest sourced from reference TRBV14 and TRBJ1-2, is EAGVTQFPSHSVIEKGQTVTLRCDPISGHDNLYWYRRVMGKEIKFLLHFVKESKQDESGMPNNRFLAERTGGTYSTLKVQPAELEDSGVYFCASSQVRTLGGYTFGSGTRLTVV.

In its sample, this clonotype was seen a few times. CDR3 nucleotides: TGTGCCATCAGCGGCGGACTAGCGTACACCGGGGAGCTGTTTTTT. It yields the protein CAISGGLAYTGELFF. This rearrangement joins TRBV10-3 to TRBJ2-2; TRBD2 agrees at 9 bases. There are 15 residues in the CDR3. Germline CDR1 ENHRY, CDR2 SYGVKD. The trim removed 6 bases at V and 3 bases at J, leaving 5 bases unmatched.

This clonotype was observed many times. The chain employs TRBV4-1 and TRBJ2-1; TRBD2 matches at 12 bases. Losses at the gene ends were 5 bases for V and 4 bases for J; bases not matched to a gene: 12. The CDR3 covers 18 residues. Germline lookup yields CDR1 MGHRA and CDR2 YSYEKL. CDR3 sequence reads: CASSLLTSGSPQYNEQFF. The CDR3 DNA reads TGCGCCAGCAGCTTATTGACTAGCGGGAGTCCTCAGTACAATGAGCAGTTCTTC.

CDR3 sequence reads: CASSRLQGESSYGYTF. CDR3 coding DNA: TGCGCCAGCAGCCGCCTACAGGGAGAGAGTTCCTATGGCTACACCTTC. The chain recombines TRBV4-1 with TRBJ1-2; the D gene is possibly TRBD1 (6 bases). Trimming stripped 4 bases from V and 4 bases from J, with 19 bases between. CDR3 length equals 16 residues. Germline CDR1 reads MGHRA; CDR2 reads YSYEKL.

This clonotype was recorded only once. This rearrangement joins TRBV20-1 to TRBJ2-5, with TRBD2 matching 8 bases. V shed 6 bases, J shed 5 bases, and the junction held 20 bases outside the gene matches. This CDR3 contains 17 residues. Germline-derived CDR1 and CDR2 are DFQATT and SNEGSKA (reference sequence). The DNA for the CDR3 is TGCAGTGCCGGAGGAGAGGGTAGCGGGGCGAAGCATGAGACCCAGTACTTC. Translated, it gives CSAGGEGSGAKHETQYF.

This clonotype was seen a few times. This chain connects TRBV6-1 to TRBJ2-1, with TRBD2 matching 13 bases. The CDR3 runs to 19 residues. Germline lookup yields CDR1 MNHNS and CDR2 SASEGT. With 0 bases clipped from V and 7 bases from J, the junction kept 12 bases outside the gene matches. The CDR3 DNA reads as TGTGCCAGCAGTGAAGCACCCGTTCGACTAGCGGGGGGAGAGAATGAGCAGTTCTTC. This sequence encodes CASSEAPVRLAGGENEQFF.

This clonotype turned up a few times. V usage is TRBV13 and J usage is TRBJ2-5; 13 bases are shared with TRBD2. The J segment lost 1 base and the V segment lost 2 bases, leaving 10 bases of the junction unmatched. The CDR3 has 19 amino acids. Germline-derived CDR1 and CDR2 are PRHDT and FYEKMQ (reference sequence). CDR3 sequence reads: CASSLRGTSGTYLQETQYF. The CDR3 DNA reads TGTGCCAGCAGCTTACGGGGGACTAGCGGGACCTATCTCCAAGAGACCCAGTACTTC.

The chain joins TRBV19 to TRBJ2-5; 7 bases fit TRBD2. Germline CDR1 reads LNHDA; CDR2 reads SQIVND (reference sequence). With V trimmed by 10 bases and J by 5 bases, 10 bases remained unmatched. The CDR3 has 13 residues. The CDR3 is CATIAGGGETQYF. The CDR3 DNA is TGTGCCACCATAGCCGGGGGAGGGGAGACCCAGTACTTC.